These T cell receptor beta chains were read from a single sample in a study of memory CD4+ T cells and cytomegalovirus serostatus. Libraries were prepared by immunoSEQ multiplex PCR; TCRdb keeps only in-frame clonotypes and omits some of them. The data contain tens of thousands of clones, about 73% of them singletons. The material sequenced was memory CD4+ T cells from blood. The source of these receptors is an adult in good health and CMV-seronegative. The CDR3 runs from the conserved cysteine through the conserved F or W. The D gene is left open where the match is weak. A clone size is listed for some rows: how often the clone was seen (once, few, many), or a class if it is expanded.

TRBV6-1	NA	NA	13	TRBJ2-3	TGTGCCACGGGGGGCAGGGTAGCAGATACGCAGTATTTT	CATGGRVADTQYF
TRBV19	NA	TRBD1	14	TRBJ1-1	TGTGCCAGTAGTAGGACAGGAGATTCCACTGAAGCTTTCTTT	CASSRTGDSTEAFF
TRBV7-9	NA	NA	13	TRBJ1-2	TGTGCCAGCAGCTTAGGGCAGGGGAATGGCTACACCTTC	CASSLGQGNGYTF
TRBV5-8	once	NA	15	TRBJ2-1	TGTGCCAGCAGCCATGCTCTAGTTACCTACAATGAGCAGTTCTTC	CASSHALVTYNEQFF
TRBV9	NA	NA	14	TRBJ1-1	TGTGCCAGCAGCAAAGACGGGGTGGGGACTGAAGCTTTCTTT	CASSKDGVGTEAFF
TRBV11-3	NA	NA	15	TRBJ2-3	TGTGCCAGCAGCTTAGGGTCGGGGCCCACAGATACGCAGTATTTT	CASSLGSGPTDTQYF
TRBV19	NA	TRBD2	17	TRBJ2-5	TGTGCCAGTAGTATTGGGCCGAGCGGGGGGGCGAGGGAGACCCAGTACTTC	CASSIGPSGGARETQYF
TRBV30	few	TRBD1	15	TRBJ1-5	TGTGCCTGGAGTGGGGGACAGGCCCTAAATCAGCCCCAGCATTTT	CAWSGGQALNQPQHF
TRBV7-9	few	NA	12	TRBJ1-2	TGTGCCAGCAGCTTAGTGAGTTATGGCTACACCTTC	CASSLVSYGYTF
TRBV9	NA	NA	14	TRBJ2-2	TGTGCCAGCAGCGTAGGATCAGGGTCCGGGGAGCTGTTTTTT	CASSVGSGSGELFF
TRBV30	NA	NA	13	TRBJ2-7	TGTGCCTGGAGTTCCTCGGGTGCTCGGGAGCAGTACTTC	CAWSSSGAREQYF
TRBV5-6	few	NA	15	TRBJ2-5	TGTGCCAGCAGCCGGGACATTAGATACCAAGAGACCCAGTACTTC	CASSRDIRYQETQYF
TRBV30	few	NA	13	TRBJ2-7	TGTGCCTGGAGTGTATTTGTGTCCTACGAGCAGTACTTC	CAWSVFVSYEQYF
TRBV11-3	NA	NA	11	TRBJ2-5	TGTGCCAGCAGCTTAGAAGAGACCCAGTACTTC	CASSLEETQYF
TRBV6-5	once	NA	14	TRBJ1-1	TGTGCCAGCAAGGGGGGAAGGACGAACACTGAAGCTTTCTTT	CASKGGRTNTEAFF
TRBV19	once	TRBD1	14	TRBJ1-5	TGTGCCAGTAGGAATGACAGGGTCGATCAGCCCCAGCATTTT	CASRNDRVDQPQHF
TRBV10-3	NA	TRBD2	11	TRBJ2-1	TGTGCCATCAGTGGACTAGCTGAGCAGTTCTTC	CAISGLAEQFF
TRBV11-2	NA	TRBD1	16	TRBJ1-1	TGTGCCAGCAGCTCCCGACAGGGCCGTATGAACACTGAAGCTTTCTTT	CASSSRQGRMNTEAFF
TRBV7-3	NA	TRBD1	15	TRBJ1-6	TGTGCCAGCAGCCAGGGGGGGACTGTAAATTCACCCCTCCACTTT	CASSQGGTVNSPLHF
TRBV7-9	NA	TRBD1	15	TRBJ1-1	TGTGCCAGCAGCCGCCGGGACAGGGCCGCCACTGAAGCTTTCTTT	CASSRRDRAATEAFF
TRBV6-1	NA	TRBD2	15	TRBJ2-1	TGTGCCAGCACACCTAGCGGGGGGGCCTCGGGTGAGCAGTTCTTC	CASTPSGGASGEQFF
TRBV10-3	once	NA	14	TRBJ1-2	TGTGCCATCAGTGAGTCGAACCGCGACTATGGCTACACCTTC	CAISESNRDYGYTF
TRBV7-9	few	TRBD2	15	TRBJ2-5	TGTGCCAGCAGCCAAGGGACTAGCCCCGGCGAGACCCAGTACTTC	CASSQGTSPGETQYF
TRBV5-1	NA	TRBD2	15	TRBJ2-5	TGCGCCAGCAGCTTGACTAGCGGGGGACAAGAGACCCAGTACTTC	CASSLTSGGQETQYF
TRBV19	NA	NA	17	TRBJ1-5	TGTGCCAGTAGTATAGATCGTGGGGGGCGCGGGGATCAGCCCCAGCATTTT	CASSIDRGGRGDQPQHF
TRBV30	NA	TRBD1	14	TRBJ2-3	TGTGCCTGGAACCGGGACAGGGAAACAGATACGCAGTATTTT	CAWNRDRETDTQYF
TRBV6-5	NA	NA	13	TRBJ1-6	TGTGCCAGCACCTACCGGGAGGGTTCACCCCTCCACTTT	CASTYREGSPLHF
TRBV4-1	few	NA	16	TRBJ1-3	TGCGCCAGCAGCCAAGTCTCGACGGACTCTGGAAACACCATATATTTT	CASSQVSTDSGNTIYF
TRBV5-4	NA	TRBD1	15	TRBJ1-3	TGTGCCAGCAGTCAAGACAGGGCAACTGGAAACACCATATATTTT	CASSQDRATGNTIYF
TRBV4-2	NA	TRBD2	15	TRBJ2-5	TGTGCCAGCAGCCAAAGGGAGCGGGGGGGAGAGACCCAGTACTTC	CASSQRERGGETQYF
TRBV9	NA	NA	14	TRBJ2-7	TGTGCCAGCAGCGCAGCCCTGGCGTCCTACGAGCAGTACTTC	CASSAALASYEQYF
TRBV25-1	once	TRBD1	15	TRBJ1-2	TGTGCCAGCTTAGCATCCGGGACAGGGGTTTATGGCTACACCTTC	CASLASGTGVYGYTF
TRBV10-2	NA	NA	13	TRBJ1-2	TGCGCCAGCAGTGGTCAGGGGAAGTATGGCTACACCTTC	CASSGQGKYGYTF
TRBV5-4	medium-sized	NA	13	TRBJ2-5	TGTGCCAGCAGCTTGGAACGGATGGAGACCCAGTACTTC	CASSLERMETQYF
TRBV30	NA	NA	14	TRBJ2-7	TGTGCCTGGGGCCCCCGGGACGTCTACTACGAGCAGTACTTC	CAWGPRDVYYEQYF
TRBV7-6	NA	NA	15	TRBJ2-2	TGTGCCAGCAGCACGGCCGGGACGAACACCGGGGAGCTGTTTTTT	CASSTAGTNTGELFF
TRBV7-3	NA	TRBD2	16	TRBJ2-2	TGTGCCAGCAGCTCGGGACTAGCGGGGGCCACCGGGGAGCTGTTTTTT	CASSSGLAGATGELFF
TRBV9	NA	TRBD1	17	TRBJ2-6	TGTGCCAGCAGCGTTACCGGGACAGCCTCTGGGGCCAACGTCCTGACTTTC	CASSVTGTASGANVLTF
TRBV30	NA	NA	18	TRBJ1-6	TGTGCCTGGAAACACAGGGACTCGGGAATTGGGCGTAATTCACCCCTCCACTTT	CAWKHRDSGIGRNSPLHF
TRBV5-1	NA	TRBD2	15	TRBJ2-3	TGCGCCAGCAGCGCGGGGGTCTCTAGCACAGATACGCAGTATTTT	CASSAGVSSTDTQYF
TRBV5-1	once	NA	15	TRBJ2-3	TGCGCCAGCAGCTTGAGGGGTTACTTAACAGATACGCAGTATTTT	CASSLRGYLTDTQYF
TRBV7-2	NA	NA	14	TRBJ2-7	TGTGCCAGCAGCTTAGTCGTCGGAGCCTACGAGCAGTACTTC	CASSLVVGAYEQYF
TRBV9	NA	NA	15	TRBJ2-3	TGTGCCAGCAGCGTAGAGGCTCGAGGCACAGATACGCAGTATTTT	CASSVEARGTDTQYF
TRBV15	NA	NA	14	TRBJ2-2	TGTGCCACCAGCAAGACCCGGGGCACCGGGGAGCTGTTTTTT	CATSKTRGTGELFF
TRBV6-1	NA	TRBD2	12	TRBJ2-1	TGTGCCAGCAGTGTATGGGGGGGAGAGCAGTTCTTC	CASSVWGGEQFF
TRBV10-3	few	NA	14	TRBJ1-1	TGTGCCATCAGTGAAGAGGAGGGGAACACTGAAGCTTTCTTT	CAISEEEGNTEAFF
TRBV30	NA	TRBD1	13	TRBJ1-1	TGTGCCTGGAGTGTCACAGGGGGGACTGAAGCTTTCTTT	CAWSVTGGTEAFF
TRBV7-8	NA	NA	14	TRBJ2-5	TGTGCCAGCAGCTTCGTTATAGCCGGGGAGACCCAGTACTTC	CASSFVIAGETQYF
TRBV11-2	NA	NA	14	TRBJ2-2	TGTGCCAGCAGCTTGAGGGTTAACACCGGGGAGCTGTTTTTT	CASSLRVNTGELFF
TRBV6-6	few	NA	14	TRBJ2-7	TGTGCCAGCAGTTTGTACAGGGAGGGCTACGAGCAGTACTTC	CASSLYREGYEQYF
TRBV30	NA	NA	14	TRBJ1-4	TGTGCCTGCCAAATTGGGGCTCTTAATGAAAAACTGTTTTTT	CACQIGALNEKLFF
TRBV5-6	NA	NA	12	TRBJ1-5	TGTGCCAGCAGCTTGTACAATCGGCCCCAGCATTTT	CASSLYNRPQHF
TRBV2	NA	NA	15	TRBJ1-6	TGTGCCAGCAGTGAGATGGTGGCCTATAATTCACCCCTCCACTTT	CASSEMVAYNSPLHF
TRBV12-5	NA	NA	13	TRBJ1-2	TGTGCTAGTGGTCCTGGACCCGGGAGAGGCTACACCTTC	CASGPGPGRGYTF